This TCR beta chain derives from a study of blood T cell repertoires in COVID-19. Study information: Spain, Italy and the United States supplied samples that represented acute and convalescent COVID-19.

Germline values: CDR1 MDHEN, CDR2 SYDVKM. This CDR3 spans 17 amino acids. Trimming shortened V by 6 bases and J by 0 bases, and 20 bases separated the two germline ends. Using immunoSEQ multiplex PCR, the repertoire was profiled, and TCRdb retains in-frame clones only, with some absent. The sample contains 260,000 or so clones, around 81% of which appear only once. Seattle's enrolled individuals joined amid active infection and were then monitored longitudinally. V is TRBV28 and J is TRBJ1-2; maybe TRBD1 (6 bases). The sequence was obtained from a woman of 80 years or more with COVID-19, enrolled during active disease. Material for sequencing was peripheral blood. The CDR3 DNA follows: TGTGCCAGCAGACTTATTTCCGGGACACGATCTAACTATGGCTACACCTTC. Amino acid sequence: CASRLISGTRSNYGYTF.